This T cell receptor beta chain was found in a study of blood T cell repertoires in COVID-19. The wider study: Sample material is recorded as cDNA or gDNA derived from T cells, B-cell-depleted T cells, or PBMCs.

TCRdb keeps only in-frame clones here, not all; method: immunoSEQ multiplex PCR. The sample includes under 250,000 clones, roughly 85% of them seen just once. Sequencing input: peripheral blood. The sequence came from a woman between 18 and 30 years old with acute or convalescent COVID-19.

CDR3 amino acids: CASQGGAVYGYTF. The CDR3 nucleotides are TGTGCCAGCCAGGGTGGGGCCGTCTACGGCTACACCTTC. The J gene is TRBJ1-2, the V gene TRBV12-3 or TRBV12-4; possible D gene TRBD1, 5 bases. The CDR3 is made up of 13 amino acids. The ends were cut back, 8 bases at V and 8 bases at J, with 18 bases in the middle.